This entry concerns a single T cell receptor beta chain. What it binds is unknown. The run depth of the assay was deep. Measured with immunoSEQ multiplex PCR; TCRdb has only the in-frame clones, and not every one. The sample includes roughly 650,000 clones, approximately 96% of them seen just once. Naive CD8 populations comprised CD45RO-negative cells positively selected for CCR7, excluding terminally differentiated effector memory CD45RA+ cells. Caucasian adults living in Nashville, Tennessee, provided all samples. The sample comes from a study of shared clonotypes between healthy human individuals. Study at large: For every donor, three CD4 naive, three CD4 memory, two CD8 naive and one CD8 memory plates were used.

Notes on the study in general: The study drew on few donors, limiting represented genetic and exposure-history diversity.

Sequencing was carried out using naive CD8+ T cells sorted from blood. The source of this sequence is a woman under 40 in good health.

CDR3 DNA sequence: TGCGCCAGCAGCTTGGGTGGCAGAGAATTGAGAGCGCCAGGTGGGAACACTGAAGCTTTCTTT. Translated: CASSLGGRELRAPGGNTEAFF. V gene TRBV5-1 combines with J gene TRBJ1-1; D is undetermined. V lost 0 bases to trimming and J lost 1 base, with 28 bases between them. The CDR3 sequence is 21 residues long. Germline loops: CDR1 SGHRS, CDR2 YFSETQ.